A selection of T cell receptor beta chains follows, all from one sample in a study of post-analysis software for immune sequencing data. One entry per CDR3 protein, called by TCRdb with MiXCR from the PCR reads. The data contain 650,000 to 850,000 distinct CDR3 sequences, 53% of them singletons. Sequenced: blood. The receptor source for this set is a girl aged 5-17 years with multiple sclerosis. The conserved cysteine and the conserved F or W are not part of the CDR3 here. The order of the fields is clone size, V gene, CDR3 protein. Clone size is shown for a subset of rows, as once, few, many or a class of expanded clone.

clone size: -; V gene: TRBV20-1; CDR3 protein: SAGTTLTDTQY
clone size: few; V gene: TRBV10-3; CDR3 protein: AIRGGVVETQY
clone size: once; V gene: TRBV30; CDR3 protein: AWNVQGNEKLF
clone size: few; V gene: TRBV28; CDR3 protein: ASSPLNRAKNIQY
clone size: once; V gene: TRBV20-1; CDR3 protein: SARGAGGYNEQF
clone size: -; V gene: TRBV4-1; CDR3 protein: ASSQEFGTPVRSPLH
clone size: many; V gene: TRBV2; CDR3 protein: ASRKGGAYEQY
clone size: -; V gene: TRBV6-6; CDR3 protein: ASRTQGFEQY
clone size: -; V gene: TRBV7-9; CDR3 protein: ASSLSGPSYNEQY
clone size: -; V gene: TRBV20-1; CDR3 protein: SAMRGTSIDNEQF
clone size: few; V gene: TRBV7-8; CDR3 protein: ASSLNSRQGADSKQY
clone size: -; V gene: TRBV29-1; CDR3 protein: SVQRQGGEQY
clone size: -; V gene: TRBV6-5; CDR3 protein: ASTRHRDGIYEQY
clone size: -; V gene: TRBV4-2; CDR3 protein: ASSHGTSEETQY
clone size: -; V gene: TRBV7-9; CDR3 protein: ASSLQGGGVDTQY
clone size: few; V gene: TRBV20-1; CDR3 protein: SAVPGQGTYEQY
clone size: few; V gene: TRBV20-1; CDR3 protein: SAYGGGLAGGWETQY
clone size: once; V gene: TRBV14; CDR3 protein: VSTPGSYSTDTQY
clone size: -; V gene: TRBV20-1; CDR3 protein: SAKGGADQPQH
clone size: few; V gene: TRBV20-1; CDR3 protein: SARDLIGMVEVNYGYT
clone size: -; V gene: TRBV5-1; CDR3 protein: ASSRGEARDTQY
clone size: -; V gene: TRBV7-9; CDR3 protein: ASSIFRGNTIY